The clone carrying this T cell receptor beta chain was counted at least ten times. What it recognizes is unknown. The source of the sample is a study of T-cell reconstitution after alpha-beta-depleted transplantation in children. The TCRbeta library incorporated unique molecular identifiers. TCRdb re-derived calls from the PCR reads in MiXCR, one entry per CDR3 protein. The sample shows hundreds of thousands of distinct CDR3 sequences, roughly 8.2% of them seen only once. Per germline, CDR1 SGDLS and CDR2 YYNGEE. Unmatched junction bases numbered 11, after V lost 2 bases and J lost 11 bases. CDR3 length equals 14 residues. Study-level findings and limits: The main origin of T-cell counts and diversity one year after transplant was newly produced T cells. Expanded clones from the graft, numbering several hundred, reportedly supplied alpha-beta T cells about two months after transplant.

The rearrangement links TRBV9 to TRBJ2-3, with 7 nucleotides matching TRBD2. The sample in question was PBMCs, mostly from graft donor cells, obtained 180 days after TCRalphabeta/CD19-depleted stem cell transplant. This TCR came from a male patient aged 10-17 years who had a stem cell transplant for acute lymphoblastic leukemia, so the T cells may come from the graft donor. CDR3 nucleotides: TGTGCCAGCAGCGTCGGGACTACCCCCTCCGGGCAGTATTTT. Protein sequence: CASSVGTTPSGQYF.